The following is a T cell receptor beta chain sequence with its context. Individuals aged about 18 to 95 years were recruited from fewer than 25 US areas. Cohorts were determined from participant-reported clinical history. Donors in Cohort 3 counted as recovered after two negative PCRs, clearance, or symptom resolution. The data derive from a study of blood T cell repertoires in COVID-19. Measured with immunoSEQ multiplex PCR; TCRdb has only the in-frame clones, and not every one. The profile shows about 140,000 clones, about 80% of them singletons. The CDR3 sequence is 14 residues long. Trimming left V 6 bases short and J 6 bases short, with 15 bases between. Germline assignment: CDR1 SNHLY and CDR2 FYNNEI.

The origin of this receptor is a woman between 50 and 59 years old who had recovered from COVID-19. The chain has TRBV2 and TRBJ1-5; D ambiguous. The sample consisted of PBMCs or T cells enriched from blood (not recorded which). CDR3 coding DNA: TGTGCCAGCAGGCCCCAGCTCGCGGGTCAGCCCCAGCATTTT. Translated: CASRPQLAGQPQHF.